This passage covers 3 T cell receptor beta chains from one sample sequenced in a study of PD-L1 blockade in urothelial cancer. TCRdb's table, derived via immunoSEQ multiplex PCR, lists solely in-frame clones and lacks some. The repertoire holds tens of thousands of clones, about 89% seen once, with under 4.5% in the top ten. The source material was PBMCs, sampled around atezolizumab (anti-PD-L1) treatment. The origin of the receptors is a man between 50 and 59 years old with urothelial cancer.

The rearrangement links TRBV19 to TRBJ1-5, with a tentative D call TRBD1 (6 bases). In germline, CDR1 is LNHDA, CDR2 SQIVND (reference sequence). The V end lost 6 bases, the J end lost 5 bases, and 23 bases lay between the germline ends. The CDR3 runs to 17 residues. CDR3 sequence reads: CASRIRPFPGQDQPQHF. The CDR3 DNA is TGTGCCAGTAGGATTCGACCCTTCCCGGGACAAGATCAGCCCCAGCATTTT.

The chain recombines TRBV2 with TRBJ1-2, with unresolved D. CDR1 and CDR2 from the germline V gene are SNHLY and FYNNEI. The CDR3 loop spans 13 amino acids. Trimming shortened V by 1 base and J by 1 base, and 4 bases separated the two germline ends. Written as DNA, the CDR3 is TGTGCCAGCAGTGAAGGGCTTAACTATGGCTACACCTTC. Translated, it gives CASSEGLNYGYTF.

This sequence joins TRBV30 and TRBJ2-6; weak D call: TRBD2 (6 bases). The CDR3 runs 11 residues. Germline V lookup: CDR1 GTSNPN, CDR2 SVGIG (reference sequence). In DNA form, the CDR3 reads TGTGGGGGAGGCGGGGCCAACGTCCTGACTTTC. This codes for CGGGGANVLTF.